One and the same sample provided the 15 T cell receptor beta chains below, sequenced in a study of vaccination and CD4 T cells after COVID-19. An Oncomine TCR Beta short-read assay was used to sequence the DNA from cultured CD4+ T cells. A single record per CDR3 protein comes from TCRdb applying MiXCR to the PCR reads. This table has around 19,000 distinct CDR3 sequences, 54% appearing once. Treatment specified: approximately 10-day PBMC culture with coronavirus spike peptide pools or control peptides (ViraFEST assay). No antigens are known for them. The sample taken for sequencing was CD4+ T cells from blood, cultured in vitro. The receptors here all came from a human donor who had recovered from COVID-19.

V gene TRBV20-1 combines with J gene TRBJ1-1, with unresolved D. V was clipped by 0 bases and J by 3 bases, with 11 bases between them. The CDR3 spans 14 residues. Germline CDR1 reads DFQATT; CDR2 reads SNEGSKA (reference sequence). DNA for the CDR3: TGCAGTGCTAGAGAGTCCAGGCGGGACACTGAAGCTTTCTTT. It encodes CSARESRRDTEAFF.

This clonotype was picked up one time. The chain has TRBV19 and TRBJ2-2, with 9 bases that match TRBD1. The trim removed 3 bases at V and 5 bases at J, leaving 7 bases unmatched. Germline lookup yields CDR1 LNHDA and CDR2 SQIVND (reference sequence). CDR3 length: 16 amino acids. CDR3 DNA sequence: TGTGCCAGTAGTATGAACAGGGGGCGATGGACCGGGGAGCTGTTTTTT. Protein: CASSMNRGRWTGELFF.

V and J are TRBV19 and TRBJ1-2, with TRBD1 as a possible D gene (5 bases). This CDR3 has 15 residues. Germline CDR1 reads LNHDA; CDR2 reads SQIVND (reference sequence). The V gene lost 8 bases and the J gene lost 1 base, with 17 bases spanning the gap. The CDR3 coding sequence is TGTGCCAGTTTCATTGGAGGGACCAATAACTATGGCTACACCTTC. As protein: CASFIGGTNNYGYTF.

This clonotype has just a few counts. The rearrangement joins TRBV15 to TRBJ1-1, with a tentative D call TRBD1 (6 bases). The CDR3 extends over 16 amino acids. Germline V CDR1 and CDR2: LNHNV, YYDKDF (reference sequence). Trimming took 5 bases from V and 11 from J, leaving 27 bases between them. CDR3 DNA sequence: TGTGCCACCAGCCGTGGGGGCGGCCTCCTACTAGGGGAGGCTTTCTTT. Protein: CATSRGGGLLLGEAFF.

V is TRBV27 and J is TRBJ1-2; 9 positions match TRBD1. There are 16 residues in the CDR3. Germline V CDR1 and CDR2: MNHEY, SMNVEV (reference sequence). The V gene end was trimmed by 5 bases and the J gene end by 2 bases; junction bases not matched to a gene: 9. The CDR3 spells CASSPYLGQGNYGYTF. CDR3 nucleotides: TGTGCCAGCAGTCCATACCTCGGACAGGGGAACTATGGCTACACCTTC.

This chain links TRBV11-2 with TRBJ1-5, with 7 positions matching TRBD1. The length of the CDR3 is 14 residues. CDR1 and CDR2 (germline): SGHAT, FQNNGV. The V gene end was trimmed by 3 bases and the J gene end by 4 bases; junction bases not matched to a gene: 3. The CDR3 spells CASSFDRANQPQHF. The CDR3 coding sequence is TGTGCCAGCAGCTTCGACAGGGCAAATCAGCCCCAGCATTTT. Complete variable domain (other parts from reference TRBV11-2 and TRBJ1-5): EAGVAQSPRYKIIEKRQSVAFWCNPISGHATLYWYQQILGQGPKLLIQFQNNGVVDDSQLPKDRFSAERLKGVDSTLKIQPAKLEDSAVYLCASSFDRANQPQHFGDGTRLSIL.

V and J are TRBV2 and TRBJ1-2; tentative D call: TRBD1 (6 bases). Deletions cut 4 bases from V and 14 bases from J, with 14 bases between. The CDR3 has 11 residues. Germline CDR1 and CDR2: SNHLY and FYNNEI. CDR3 region: CASSAVGGQTF. CDR3 coding DNA: TGTGCCAGCAGTGCAGTGGGGGGGCAAACCTTC.

This clonotype was observed once. This sequence joins TRBV27 and TRBJ1-3; 9 positions match TRBD1. There are 18 residues in the CDR3. Germline CDR1 is MNHEY and CDR2 is SMNVEV (reference sequence). J was trimmed by 4 bases and V by 2 bases; bases with no gene match: 12. CDR3 nucleotide sequence: TGTGCCAGCAGTTTAAAGGGCACAGGGGGCACTTCGGGAAACACCATATATTTT. Its translation is CASSLKGTGGTSGNTIYF.

This chain connects TRBV27 to TRBJ1-2, with 7 bases matching TRBD1. J gave up 1 base and V 6 bases, and 17 bases lay outside the gene matches. The CDR3 extends over 18 amino acids. Germline CDR1 is MNHEY and CDR2 is SMNVEV (reference sequence). CDR3 sequence: CASRSAGRQGEVNYGYTF. For the CDR3, the DNA is TGTGCCAGCAGATCGGCTGGACGACAGGGCGAAGTTAACTATGGCTACACCTTC.

This clonotype is a singleton in its sample. The chain combines TRBV5-8 with TRBJ2-1; 9 positions match TRBD2. The J segment lost 9 bases and the V segment lost 2 bases, leaving 12 bases of the junction unmatched. There are 16 residues in the CDR3. Germline V gene lookup returns CDR1 SGHTS and CDR2 YDEGEE. The CDR3 sequence: CASSFLISGSSSEQFF. The CDR3 DNA sequence: TGTGCCAGCAGCTTCCTGATTAGCGGGAGTAGTAGTGAGCAGTTCTTC.

The chain carries TRBV6-1 and TRBJ2-2, with 7 bases matching TRBD1. CDR1 is MNHNS and CDR2 is SASEGT in the germline V gene. With 6 bases clipped from V and 5 bases from J, the junction kept 9 bases outside the gene matches. The CDR3 runs 15 residues. CDR3 loop: CASSRDRVWTGELFF. The CDR3 DNA reads TGTGCCAGCAGCCGCGACAGGGTCTGGACCGGGGAGCTGTTTTTT.

V gene TRBV28 combines with J gene TRBJ1-1; D remains ambiguous. V was pared by 6 bases and J by 1 base, with 6 bases between. CDR1 and CDR2 from the germline V gene are MDHEN and SYDVKM. This CDR3 comprises 12 residues. CDR3 DNA sequence: TGTGCCAGCAGATCAGGGAACACTGAAGCTTTCTTT. It specifies CASRSGNTEAFF.

The chain couples TRBV11-2 to TRBJ1-2; D is uncertain. The V and J ends lost 3 bases and 6 bases respectively, with 14 bases between them. CDR1 SGHAT and CDR2 FQNNGV come from the germline V gene. This CDR3 comprises 14 residues. This chain's CDR3 is CASSLVSGRDGYTF. The CDR3 coding sequence is TGTGCCAGCAGCTTGGTCTCGGGGAGAGATGGCTACACCTTC.

The DNA of the CDR3 is TGTGCCAGCAGTGAAACTCTAGGAATAGGTGGCTACACCTTC. The encoded protein is CASSETLGIGGYTF. The rearrangement uses TRBV6-1 and TRBJ1-2; D is unclear. Germline CDR1 is MNHNS and CDR2 is SASEGT. V lost 2 bases to trimming and J lost 7 bases, with 14 bases between them. The length of the CDR3 is 14 residues.

The chain uses TRBV2 and TRBJ1-6; no clear D gene. Germline values: CDR1 SNHLY, CDR2 FYNNEI. Deletions cut 4 bases from V and 6 bases from J, with 10 bases between. The CDR3 contains 14 residues. The CDR3 bases are TGTGCCAGCAGTGTTTATGAGGCTAATTCACCCCTCCACTTT. Translation gives CASSVYEANSPLHF.